Below, 2 T cell receptor beta chains from the same sample are listed, as sequenced in a study of T cells in localized non-small cell lung cancer. The assay was immunoSEQ multiplex PCR, and TCRdb's table has in-frame clones only and misses some. Of about 78,000 clones in the sample, 70% to 90% are singletons; the top ten hold approximately 2.5%. The material sequenced was peripheral blood, taken before any cancer treatment. These receptor sequences come from a man between 40 and 69 years old with stage I lung adenocarcinoma.

V gene TRBV7-2 combines with J gene TRBJ2-7; D remains ambiguous. Germline CDR1 reads SGHTA; CDR2 reads FQGNSA. The CDR3 is made up of 13 amino acids. V was trimmed by 0 bases and J by 3 bases, leaving 6 bases between them. CDR3 DNA sequence: TGTGCCAGCAGCTTAGCCCCCCTCTACGAGCAGTACTTC. This gives the protein CASSLAPLYEQYF.

The gene calls are TRBV19 and TRBJ2-2; D is ambiguous. Trimming pared 4 bases from V and 1 base from J, leaving 4 bases between. CDR3 length: 13 amino acids. Germline V gene sequence: CDR1 LNHDA, CDR2 SQIVND (reference sequence). Written as DNA, the CDR3 is TGTGCCAGTAGTAGGAGGAACACCGGGGAGCTGTTTTTT. This encodes CASSRRNTGELFF. The full variable domain, completed using reference TRBV19 and TRBJ2-2, is DGGITQSPKYLFRKEGQNVTLSCEQNLNHDAMYWYRQDPGQGLRLIYYSQIVNDFQKGDIAEGYSVSREKKESFPLTVTSAQKNPTAFYLCASSRRNTGELFFGEGSRLTVL.